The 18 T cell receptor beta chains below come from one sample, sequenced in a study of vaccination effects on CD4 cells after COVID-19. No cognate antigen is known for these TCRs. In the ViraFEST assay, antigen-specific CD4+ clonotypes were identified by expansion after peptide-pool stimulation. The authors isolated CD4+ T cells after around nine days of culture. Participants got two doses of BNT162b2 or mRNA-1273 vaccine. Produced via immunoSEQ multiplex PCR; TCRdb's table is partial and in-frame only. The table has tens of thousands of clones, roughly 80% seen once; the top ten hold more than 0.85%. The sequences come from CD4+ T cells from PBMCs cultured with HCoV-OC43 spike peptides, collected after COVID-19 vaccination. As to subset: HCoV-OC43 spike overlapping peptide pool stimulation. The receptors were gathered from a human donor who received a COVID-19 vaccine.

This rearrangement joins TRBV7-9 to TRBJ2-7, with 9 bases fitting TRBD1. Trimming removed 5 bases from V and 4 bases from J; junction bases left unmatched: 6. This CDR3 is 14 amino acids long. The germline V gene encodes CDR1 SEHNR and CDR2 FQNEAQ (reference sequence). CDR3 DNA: TGTGCCAGCAGCCCGGGACAGGGAGCGTACGAGCAGTACGTC. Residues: CASSPGQGAYEQYV.

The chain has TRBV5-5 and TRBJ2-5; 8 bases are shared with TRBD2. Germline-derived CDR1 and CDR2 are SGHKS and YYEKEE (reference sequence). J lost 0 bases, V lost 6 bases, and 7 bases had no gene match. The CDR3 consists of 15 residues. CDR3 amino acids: CASTRGAGDQETQYF. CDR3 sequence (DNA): TGTGCCAGCACCCGGGGAGCGGGGGACCAAGAGACCCAGTACTTC. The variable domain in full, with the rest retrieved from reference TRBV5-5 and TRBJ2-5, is DAGVTQSPTHLIKTRGQQVTLRCSPISGHKSVSWYQQVLGQGPQFIFQYYEKEERGRGNFPDRFSARQFPNYSSELNVNALLLGDSALYLCASTRGAGDQETQYFGPGTRLLVL.

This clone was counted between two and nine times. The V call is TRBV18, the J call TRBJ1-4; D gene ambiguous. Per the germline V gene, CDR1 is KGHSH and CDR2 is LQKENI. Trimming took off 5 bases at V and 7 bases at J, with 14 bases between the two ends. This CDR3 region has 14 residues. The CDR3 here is CASSDILTVEKLFF. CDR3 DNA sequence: TGTGCCAGCTCAGATATTCTAACGGTTGAAAAACTGTTTTTT.

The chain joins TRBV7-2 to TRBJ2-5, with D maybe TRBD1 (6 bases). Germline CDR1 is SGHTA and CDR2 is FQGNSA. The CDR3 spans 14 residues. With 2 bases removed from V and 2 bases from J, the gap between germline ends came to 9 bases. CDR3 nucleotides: TGTGCCAGCAGCTTACTGGGGGCTCAAGAGACCCAGTACTTC. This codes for CASSLLGAQETQYF.

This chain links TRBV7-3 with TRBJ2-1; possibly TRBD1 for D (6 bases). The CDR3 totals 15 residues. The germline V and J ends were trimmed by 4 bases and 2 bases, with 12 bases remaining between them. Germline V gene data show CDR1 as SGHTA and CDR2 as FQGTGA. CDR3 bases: TGTGCCAGCAGCTCGGGACAACCTGCCTACAATGAGCAGTTCTTC. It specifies CASSSGQPAYNEQFF.

The CDR3, as DNA: TGCGCCAGCAGCCAAATCCCCATTGACAGGGCGAACACCGGGGAGCTGTTTTTT. Translation: CASSQIPIDRANTGELFF. The J gene is TRBJ2-2, the V gene TRBV5-1; 7 bases match TRBD1. The CDR3 spans 18 residues. Germline lookup yields CDR1 SGHRS and CDR2 YFSETQ. V dropped 4 bases and J dropped 0; count of bases not matched to a gene: 12.

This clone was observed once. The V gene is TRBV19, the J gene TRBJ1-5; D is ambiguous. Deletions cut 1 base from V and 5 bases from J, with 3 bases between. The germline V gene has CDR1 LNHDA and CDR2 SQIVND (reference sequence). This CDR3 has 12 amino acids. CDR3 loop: CASSIVDQPQHF. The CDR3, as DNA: TGTGCCAGTAGTATAGTTGATCAGCCCCAGCATTTT.

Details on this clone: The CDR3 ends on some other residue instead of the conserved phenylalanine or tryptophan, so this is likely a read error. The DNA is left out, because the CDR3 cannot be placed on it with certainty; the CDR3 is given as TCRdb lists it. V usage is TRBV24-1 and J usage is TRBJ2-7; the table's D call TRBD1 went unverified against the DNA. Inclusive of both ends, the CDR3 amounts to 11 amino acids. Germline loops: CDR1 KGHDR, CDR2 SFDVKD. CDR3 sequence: CATSEDEMTVL.

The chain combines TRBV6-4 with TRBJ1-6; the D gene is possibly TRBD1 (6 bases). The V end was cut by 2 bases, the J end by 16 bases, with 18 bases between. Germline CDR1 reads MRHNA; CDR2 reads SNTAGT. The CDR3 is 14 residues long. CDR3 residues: CASSDAKGVRLLHF. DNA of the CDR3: TGTGCCAGCAGTGACGCTAAGGGGGTCAGGCTACTCCACTTT.

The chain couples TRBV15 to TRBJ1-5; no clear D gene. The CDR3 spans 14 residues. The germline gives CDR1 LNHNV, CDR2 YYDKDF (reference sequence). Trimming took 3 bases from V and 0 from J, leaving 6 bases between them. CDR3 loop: CATSSGSSNQPQHF. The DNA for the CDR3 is TGTGCCACCAGCAGTGGCAGTAGCAATCAGCCCCAGCATTTT.

The CDR3 loop reads CASSLDSGARTEAFF. CDR3 sequence (DNA): TGCGCCAGCAGCTTGGATTCGGGGGCGAGGACTGAAGCTTTCTTT. The chain carries TRBV5-1 and TRBJ1-1; D might be TRBD1 (6 bases). Deletions cut 0 bases from V and 5 bases from J, with 14 bases between. CDR3 length equals 15 residues. Germline CDR1 is SGHRS and CDR2 is YFSETQ.

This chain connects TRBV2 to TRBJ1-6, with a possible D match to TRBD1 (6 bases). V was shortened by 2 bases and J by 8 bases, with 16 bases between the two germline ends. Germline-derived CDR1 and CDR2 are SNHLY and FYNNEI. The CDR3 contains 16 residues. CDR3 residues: CASSEPRAGVYSPLHF. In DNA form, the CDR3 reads TGTGCCAGCAGTGAACCCCGGGCAGGGGTCTATTCACCCCTCCACTTT.

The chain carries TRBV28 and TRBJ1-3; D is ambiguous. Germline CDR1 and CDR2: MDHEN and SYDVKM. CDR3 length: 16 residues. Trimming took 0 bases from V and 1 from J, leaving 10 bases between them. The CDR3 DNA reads TGTGCCAGCAGTTTATGGGCGGGAACATCTGGAAACACCATATATTTT. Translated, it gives CASSLWAGTSGNTIYF. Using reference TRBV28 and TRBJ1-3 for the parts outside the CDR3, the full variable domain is DVKVTQSSRYLVKRTGEKVFLECVQDMDHENMFWYRQDPGLGLRLIYFSYDVKMKEKGDIPEGYSVSREKKERFSLILESASTNQTSMYLCASSLWAGTSGNTIYFGEGSWLTVV.

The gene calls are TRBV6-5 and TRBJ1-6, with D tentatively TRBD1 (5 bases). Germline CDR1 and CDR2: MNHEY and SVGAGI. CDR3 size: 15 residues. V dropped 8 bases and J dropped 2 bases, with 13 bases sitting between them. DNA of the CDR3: TGTGCCAGCGCTACAGGTACGGCCTATAATTCACCCCTCCACTTT. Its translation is CASATGTAYNSPLHF.

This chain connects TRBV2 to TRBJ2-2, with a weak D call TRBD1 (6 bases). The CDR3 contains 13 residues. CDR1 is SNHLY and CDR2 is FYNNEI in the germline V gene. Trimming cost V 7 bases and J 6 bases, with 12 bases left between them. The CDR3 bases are TGTGCCAGCAAGGGGGATATCGCCGGGGAGCTGTTTTTT. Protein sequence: CASKGDIAGELFF. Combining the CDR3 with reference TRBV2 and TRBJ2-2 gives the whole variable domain EPEVTQTPSHQVTQMGQEVILRCVPISNHLYFYWYRQILGQKVEFLVSFYNNEISEKSEIFDDQFSVERPDGSNFTLKIRSTKLEDSAMYFCASKGDIAGELFFGEGSRLTVL.

CDR3 nucleotides: TGTGCCAGTAGTATCAGCGGGGGTGATACGCAGTATTTT. Protein product: CASSISGGDTQYF. The chain carries TRBV19 and TRBJ2-3; TRBD2 aligns across 8 bases. The trim removed 3 bases at V and 6 bases at J, leaving 2 bases unmatched. Per the germline V gene, CDR1 is LNHDA and CDR2 is SQIVND (reference sequence). This CDR3 is 13 amino acids long.

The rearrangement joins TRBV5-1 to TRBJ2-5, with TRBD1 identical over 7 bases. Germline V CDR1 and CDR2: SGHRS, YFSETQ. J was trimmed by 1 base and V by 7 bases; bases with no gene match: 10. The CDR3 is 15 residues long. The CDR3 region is CASRHRGTVQETQYF. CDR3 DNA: TGCGCCAGCCGGCACCGTGGGACAGTCCAAGAGACCCAGTACTTC. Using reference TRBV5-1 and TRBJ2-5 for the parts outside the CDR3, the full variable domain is KAGVTQTPRYLIKTRGQQVTLSCSPISGHRSVSWYQQTPGQGLQFLFEYFSETQRNKGNFPGRFSGRQFSNSRSEMNVSTLELGDSALYLCASRHRGTVQETQYFGPGTRLLVL.

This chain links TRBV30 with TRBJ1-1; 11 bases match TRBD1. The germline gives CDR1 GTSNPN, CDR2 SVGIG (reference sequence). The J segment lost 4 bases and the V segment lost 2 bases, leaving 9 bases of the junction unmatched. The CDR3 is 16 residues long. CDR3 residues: CAWSITGQGAFTEAFF. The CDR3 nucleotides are TGTGCCTGGAGTATCACCGGACAGGGGGCTTTCACTGAAGCTTTCTTT.